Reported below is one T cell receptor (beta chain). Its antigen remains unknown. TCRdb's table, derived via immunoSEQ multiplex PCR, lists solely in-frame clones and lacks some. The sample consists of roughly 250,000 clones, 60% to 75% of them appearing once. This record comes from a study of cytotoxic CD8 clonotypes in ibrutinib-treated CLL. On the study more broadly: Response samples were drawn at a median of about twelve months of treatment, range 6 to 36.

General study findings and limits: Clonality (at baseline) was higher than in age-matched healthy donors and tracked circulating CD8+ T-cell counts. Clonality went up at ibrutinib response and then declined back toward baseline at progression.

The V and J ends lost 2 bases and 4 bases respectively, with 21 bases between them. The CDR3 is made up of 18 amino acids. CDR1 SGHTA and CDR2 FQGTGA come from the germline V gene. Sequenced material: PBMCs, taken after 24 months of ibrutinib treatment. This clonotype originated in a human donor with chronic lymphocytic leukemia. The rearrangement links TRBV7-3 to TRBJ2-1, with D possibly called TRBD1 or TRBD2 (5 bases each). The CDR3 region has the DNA TGTGCCAGCAGCTTAGTACCCTCGGGAAAGGGGCTTTACAATGAGCAGTTCTTC. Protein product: CASSLVPSGKGLYNEQFF.